This T cell receptor beta chain was captured in a study of blood T cell repertoires in COVID-19. About the research overall: The origin of the acute and convalescent COVID-19 samples was the United States, Italy and Spain. The analysed material was cDNA or gDNA that came from T cells, B-cell-depleted T cells, or PBMCs.

In the original processing: Using reference gene primer amplification, nucleated cell counts were estimated. Clones were sequenced by immunoSEQ multiplex PCR, and TCRdb holds only the in-frame ones, with some missing. V and J calls and clone size are given by that table; D and trimming were obtained from the DNA. The repertoire holds about 140,000 clones, about 86% seen once, with 3.5% to 5.5% in the top ten. This receptor was taken from a woman aged 40 to 50 with acute or convalescent COVID-19. The material sequenced was peripheral blood.

In DNA, the CDR3 is TGTGCCAGTAGTACTAGCGGGGGGGCCGTTGAGACCCAGTACTTC. As protein: CASSTSGGAVETQYF. The chain is built from TRBV19 and TRBJ2-5, with TRBD2 identical over 12 bases. The V gene's germline CDR1 is LNHDA and CDR2 SQIVND (reference sequence). The CDR3 length is 15 residues. V lost 4 bases, J lost 5 bases, and 5 bases stayed unmatched.